A single sample is the source of the 16 T cell receptor beta chains below, sequenced in a study of blood T cells in healthy people across ages. A sample-barcoded 5' primer and a J-beta primer mix were used in a second PCR of roughly 7 to 12 cycles. TCRdb independently ran MiXCR on the 5' RACE reads; one entry per CDR3 protein. Found here are around 1,700,000 distinct CDR3 sequences, approximately 28% of them singletons; the top ten hold 7.7%. Sequenced material: blood. All receptors come from a woman in her 30s in good health.

This clonotype was counted only a few times. The chain couples TRBV12-3 or TRBV12-4 to TRBJ1-4; a possible D gene is TRBD1 (5 bases). Trimming removed 5 bases from V and 7 bases from J, with 17 bases in between. CDR3 size: 15 residues. The CDR3 reads CASSLRGTGGEKLFF. CDR3 sequence (DNA): TGTGCCAGCAGTCTACGAGGGACTGGCGGTGAAAAACTGTTTTTT.

The chain carries TRBV11-2 and TRBJ2-5; D is undetermined. Germline V gene data show CDR1 as SGHAT and CDR2 as FQNNGV. This CDR3 has 13 amino acids. Trimming took 2 bases from V and 5 from J, leaving 9 bases between them. Here the CDR3 DNA reads TGTGCCAGCAGCTTATGGCAATTGGAGACCCAGTACTTC. It specifies CASSLWQLETQYF.

The gene calls are TRBV29-1 and TRBJ1-2; D is unclear. This CDR3 has 14 amino acids. Looked up from germline, CDR1 is SQVTM and CDR2 is ANQGSEA. V gave up 7 bases and J gave up 4 bases, with 19 bases separating them. CDR3 DNA sequence: TGCAGCGCCTTGGACCTCATTGCCTCCTATGGCTACACCTTC. Amino acids: CSALDLIASYGYTF.

This clonotype was seen many times. V usage is TRBV10-3 and J usage is TRBJ2-1, with 10 positions matching TRBD2. V was pared by 8 bases and J by 4 bases, with 8 bases of the junction left unmatched. This CDR3 has 15 amino acids. The germline V gene has CDR1 ENHRY and CDR2 SYGVKD. The CDR3: CAIGRSAGGYNEQFF. DNA for the CDR3: TGTGCCATCGGTCGATCAGCGGGAGGGTACAATGAGCAGTTCTTC.

This clonotype was found once. It may be a read error: a sequence one base away is much more abundant. V usage is TRBV29-1 and J usage is TRBJ2-1, with D possibly being TRBD2 (6 bases). The CDR3 consists of 13 residues. From germline, CDR1 is SQVTM and CDR2 ANQGSEA. The CDR3: CSAKGGTYNERFF. The CDR3, as DNA: TGCAGCGCCAAAGGAGGGACCTACAATGAGCGGTTCTTC.

The CDR3 coding sequence is TGTGCCAGCAGCTTAGCGGCGGGAGGGATGGAGCAGTACTTC. Amino acid sequence: CASSLAAGGMEQYF. The rearrangement joins TRBV7-2 to TRBJ2-7; 9 bases are a match to TRBD2. Trimming at V came to 0 bases and at J to 7 bases, leaving 4 bases not matched to a gene. The CDR3 contains 14 residues. CDR1 is SGHTA and CDR2 is FQGNSA in the germline V gene.

This clonotype was detected many times. V usage is TRBV12-3 or TRBV12-4 and J usage is TRBJ2-7, with D tentatively TRBD1 or TRBD2 (5 bases each). The CDR3 sequence is 16 residues long. Trimming stripped 6 bases from V and 0 bases from J, with 18 bases between. CDR3 nucleotides: TGTGCCAGCAGGGGAAAGCGGCAGGGCTCCTCCTACGAGCAGTACTTC. Residues: CASRGKRQGSSYEQYF.

The rearrangement uses TRBV11-2 and TRBJ2-3; D gene ambiguous. CDR1 and CDR2 (germline): SGHAT, FQNNGV. Trimming removed 4 bases at V and 4 bases at J, with 15 bases between. The CDR3 consists of 15 residues. CDR3 region: CASSYIKGPSDTQYF. The CDR3 coding sequence is TGTGCCAGCAGCTACATAAAGGGTCCCTCAGATACGCAGTATTTT.

There are a few counts of this clonotype. This sequence joins TRBV5-1 and TRBJ2-6; D not certain. This CDR3 is built from 16 residues. V shed 2 bases and J shed 0 bases, with 9 bases lying between them. Germline V gene lookup returns CDR1 SGHRS and CDR2 YFSETQ. The CDR3 region has the DNA TGCGCCAGCAGCTTTAGAGCAGACTCTGGGGCCAACGTCCTGACTTTC. This translates into CASSFRADSGANVLTF.

This clonotype was counted between two and nine times. This rearrangement joins TRBV6-5 to TRBJ2-7; 10 nucleotides line up with TRBD2. The CDR3 is 16 amino acids. Per germline, CDR1 MNHEY and CDR2 SVGAGI. V was pared by 5 bases and J by 4 bases, with 11 bases of the junction left unmatched. The CDR3 nucleotides read TGTGCCAGCAGTACTAGTCAGCGGGGGGGGCGATACGAGCAGTACTTC. Translation: CASSTSQRGGRYEQYF.

This clonotype was detected a few times. One end of the junction is discordant with germline, which a read error may explain. The chain links TRBV6-5 to TRBJ2-1; possibly TRBD1 or TRBD2 for D (6 bases each). The CDR3 covers 16 residues. Germline CDR1 and CDR2: MNHEY and SVGAGI. CDR3 nucleotide sequence: TGTCCCAGCAGTTTTGGCGGAGGGGGTTCCTACAATGAGCAGTTCTTC. Amino acids: CPSSFGGGGSYNEQFF.

This clonotype showed up many times. The J gene is TRBJ2-7, the V gene TRBV4-1; D not resolved. V gave up 0 bases and J gave up 7 bases, with 13 bases separating them. The length of the CDR3 is 14 residues. The V gene's germline CDR1 is MGHRA and CDR2 YSYEKL. This CDR3 reads CASSQEWGLREQYF. The CDR3 region has the DNA TGCGCCAGCAGCCAAGAATGGGGTCTACGAGAGCAGTACTTC.

This clonotype showed up just a few times. The chain joins TRBV20-1 to TRBJ2-5; D is ambiguous. Germline CDR1 and CDR2: DFQATT and SNEGSKA (reference sequence). This CDR3 spans 13 amino acids. The V end was cut by 5 bases, the J end by 5 bases, with 15 bases between. CDR3 DNA sequence: TGCAGTGCTTTGGTCTCGGTCGGGGAGACCCAGTACTTC. This translates into CSALVSVGETQYF.

This clonotype was found many times. The chain couples TRBV20-1 to TRBJ1-5; 7 bases are a match to TRBD1. The CDR3 has 13 amino acids. Germline V CDR1 and CDR2: DFQATT, SNEGSKA (reference sequence). J lost 6 bases, V lost 3 bases, and 5 bases had no gene match. The CDR3: CSASRGRAQPQHF. CDR3 nucleotide sequence: TGCAGTGCTAGCAGGGGGAGGGCTCAGCCCCAGCATTTT.

This clonotype was counted between two and nine times. Relative to the germline gene, one junction end is altered; a read error may explain this. This rearrangement joins TRBV5-1 to TRBJ1-2; D is possibly TRBD1 (6 bases). This CDR3 has 13 amino acids. Germline V gene lookup returns CDR1 SGHRS and CDR2 YFSETQ. The CDR3 DNA reads as TGCACCAGCAGCTTGGACAGTAACTATGGCTACACCTTC. Its translation: CTSSLDSNYGYTF.

Only a few counts were recorded for this clonotype. The chain combines TRBV6-5 with TRBJ2-2, with TRBD2 as a possible D gene (5 bases). CDR3 length: 16 amino acids. Deletions cut 0 bases from V and 6 bases from J, with 14 bases between. Germline loops: CDR1 MNHEY, CDR2 SVGAGI. The CDR3 spells CASSYSTGNEAGELFF. The CDR3 bases are TGTGCCAGCAGTTACTCGACGGGGAATGAGGCCGGGGAGCTGTTTTTT.